The text below deals with one TCR beta chain. Its antigen is not known. This CDR3 contains 15 residues. Germline CDR1 reads KGHDR; CDR2 reads SFDVKD. Trimming took 1 base from V and 5 from J; bases not matched to a gene: 4. The data were obtained in a study of T cell responses to AZD1222 COVID-19 vaccine. Findings and caveats of the study: Clonal diversity was possibly underestimated, and white British individuals and females predominated among donors.

Clones were read by immunoSEQ multiplex PCR, and TCRdb kept only the in-frame ones, dropping some. The profile shows approximately 60,000 clones, 75% to 90% of them singletons. The TCR originated in an adult in good health. The chain couples TRBV24-1 to TRBJ2-1; 7 bases line up with TRBD1. The sequencing used peripheral blood, collected on day 0 of AZD1222 vaccination. The CDR3 DNA sequence: TGTGCCACCAGTGATTTTACAGGGGTTCACAATGAGCAGTTCTTC. This gives the protein CATSDFTGVHNEQFF.